Presented here are 2 T cell receptor beta chains from one specimen sequenced in a study of CD4 and CD8 cells across lung adenocarcinoma regions. TCRdb re-analysed the PCR reads in MiXCR, keeping a single row per CDR3 protein. The sample has about 12,000 distinct CDR3 sequences, approximately 50% seen once. Sequenced sample: CD8+ T cells from the margin of a lung tumor. The receptors shown here come from a male donor with lung adenocarcinoma. The CD4 and CD8 labels of this study may be unreliable.

The chain links TRBV20-1 to TRBJ1-2; tentatively, D is TRBD1 (5 bases). This CDR3 spans 16 amino acids. The germline V and J ends were trimmed by 7 bases and 2 bases, with 23 bases remaining between them. The V gene's germline CDR1 is DFQATT and CDR2 SNEGSKA (reference sequence). The CDR3 region is CSGGFWGGKKNYGYTF. The CDR3 region has the DNA TGCAGTGGAGGGTTCTGGGGGGGGAAAAAGAACTATGGCTACACCTTC.

As for this clonotype: A much larger clone differs from this one at a single base, so this may be a read error. The rearrangement links TRBV7-2 to TRBJ2-1, with a weak D call TRBD2 (5 bases). The germline V gene has CDR1 SGHTA and CDR2 FQGNSA. V lost 2 bases and J lost 10, with 15 bases in between. This CDR3 region has 14 residues. The CDR3 DNA reads as TGTGCCAGCAGCTTAACGGGGAGCTCCTACGAGCAGTTCTTC. As protein: CASSLTGSSYEQFF.